A selection of T cell receptor beta chains follows, all from one sample in a study of T cells in Graves' hyperthyroidism and ophthalmopathy. From the multiplex PCR reads, TCRdb called clonotypes with MiXCR, one entry per CDR3 protein. The sample lists approximately 370,000 distinct CDR3 sequences; roughly 15% were seen once. The specimen was blood. The receptors come from a woman aged 30 to 39 with Graves' hyperthyroidism that later progressed to Graves' ophthalmopathy. CDR3s include the opening cysteine and the closing phenylalanine or tryptophan. D genes are given only for firm matches. Not every row has a clone size; where given, it reads once, few, many or a size class.

>TRBD2|few|TRBV6-1|TRBJ2-1
TGTGCCATTCATAGCGGGGGGGCCGTAAATGAGCAGTTCTTC
CAIHSGGAVNEQFF
>-|-|TRBV19|TRBJ1-5
TGTGCCAGTAAGACTCGGCAGGGAAACTATAGCAATCAGCCCCAGCATTTT
CASKTRQGNYSNQPQHF
>-|-|TRBV14|TRBJ2-2
TGTGCCAGCAGCCCGCCCGGGGCAGGGGCGTTCGCCGGGGAGCTGTTTTTT
CASSPPGAGAFAGELFF
>TRBD1|-|TRBV27|TRBJ2-7
TGTGCCAGCAGTCTACTGACAGGGGGCTCCTACGAGCAGTACTTC
CASSLLTGGSYEQYF
>-|-|TRBV30|TRBJ1-1
TGTGCCTGGGAACAGGGCGTACTAGGGTCCACTGAAGCTTTCTTT
CAWEQGVLGSTEAFF
>TRBD1|-|TRBV4-1|TRBJ1-2
TGCGCCAGCAGCCAAGGGGACCCAGGGGGTGATGGCTACACCTTC
CASSQGDPGGDGYTF
>-|many|TRBV6-1|TRBJ2-7
TGTGCCAGCAGTACAGGGAACTCCTACGAGCAGTACTTC
CASSTGNSYEQYF
>-|few|TRBV5-6|TRBJ1-1
TGTGCCAGCAGCTTGGTGACCACTGAAGCTTTCTTT
CASSLVTTEAFF
>-|many|TRBV30|TRBJ1-1
TGTGCCTGGAGCTTACAGGGGAACACTGAAGCTTTCTTT
CAWSLQGNTEAFF
>TRBD1|many|TRBV4-1|TRBJ1-3
TGCGCCAGCAGACCATTGGGGACAGGCGTCGGAAACACCATATATTTT
CASRPLGTGVGNTIYF
>-|few|TRBV5-1|TRBJ2-5
TGCGCCAGCAGCTTGTTCTTTCTAGAGACCCAGTACTTC
CASSLFFLETQYF
>TRBD1|-|TRBV20-1|TRBJ2-5
TGCAGTGCCACGGACAGGGTTAGCAAAGAGACCCAGTACTTC
CSATDRVSKETQYF
>TRBD1|many|TRBV2|TRBJ1-1
TGTGCCAGCATCACCGGGACAGGGTTCCCGAACACTGAAGCTTTCTTT
CASITGTGFPNTEAFF
>-|many|TRBV27|TRBJ1-6
TGTGCCAGCAGACTTAGGGCCCCAGATAATTCACCCCTCCACTTT
CASRLRAPDNSPLHF
>TRBD1|few|TRBV7-9|TRBJ2-7
TGTGCCAGCAGCCCTAGGACAGGCCTCTACTCCTACGAGCAGTACTTC
CASSPRTGLYSYEQYF
>-|few|TRBV5-1|TRBJ2-5
TGCGCCAGCAGCTTTATGGGGATTAGAACTGGGGAGACCCAGTACTTC
CASSFMGIRTGETQYF
>-|many|TRBV24-1|TRBJ2-3
TGTGCCACCATGAAGGACGATACGCAGTATTTT
CATMKDDTQYF
>TRBD2|-|TRBV19|TRBJ2-7
TGTGCCAGTAGTAGAGCCGGGACAGGGGCGACGGCAGGACTAGCGGGAGGGAGCGAGCAGTACTTC
CASSRAGTGATAGLAGGSEQYF
>-|-|TRBV28|TRBJ2-7
TGTGCCAGCAGTACCTACGAGCAGCACTTC
CASSTYEQHF
>-|once|TRBV27|TRBJ1-1
TGTGCCAGCAGTTTAGATTGGCGGGGGCAGGGGACTGAAGCTTTCTTT
CASSLDWRGQGTEAFF
>TRBD2|few|TRBV6-1|TRBJ2-1
TGTGCCAGCAGTCAACTAGCGGGAGGGCCTCGGGCAACCGATGAGCAGTTCTTC
CASSQLAGGPRATDEQFF
>-|many|TRBV5-6|TRBJ1-5
TGTGCCAGCAGCTTGACAGGACCCAATCAGCCCCAGCATTTT
CASSLTGPNQPQHF
>-|many|TRBV6-1|TRBJ2-7
TGTGCCAGCAGTTCCCCGGGACTCTACTCCTACGAGCAGTACTTC
CASSSPGLYSYEQYF
>TRBD1|-|TRBV28|TRBJ1-2
TGTGCCAGCAGTTTTTCGGGACAGGTCAAAGTGGGCTACACCTTC
CASSFSGQVKVGYTF
>TRBD2|few|TRBV14|TRBJ2-1
TGTGCCAGCAGCCGATCCGGGACTAGCGGTAGCTCGGGGGTCTACAATGAGCAGTTCTTC
CASSRSGTSGSSGVYNEQFF
>TRBD1|many|TRBV6-2/TRBV6-3|TRBJ2-1
TGTGCCAGCAGTGGACAGGGGATCTACAATGAGCAGTTCTTC
CASSGQGIYNEQFF
>-|many|TRBV10-2|TRBJ2-5
TGCGCCAGCAGTGAGTGGGGGGGCCCGGAGACCCAGTACTTC
CASSEWGGPETQYF
>-|many|TRBV6-1|TRBJ1-2
TGTGCCAGCATGTCGGGTTACATTGGCACCTTC
CASMSGYIGTF
>TRBD1|-|TRBV20-1|TRBJ2-5
TGCAGTGCTAGACGACAGGGGGCCGGTGAGACCCAGTACTTC
CSARRQGAGETQYF
>-|-|TRBV5-8|TRBJ2-7
TGTGCCAGCAGCTTGAGTCGAACTGGTCCGGGCTACGAGCAGTACTTC
CASSLSRTGPGYEQYF
>-|many|TRBV30|TRBJ2-3
TGTGCCTGGAGTGTTGGAAGCACAGATACGCAGTATTTT
CAWSVGSTDTQYF
>-|many|TRBV12-3/TRBV12-4|TRBJ2-7
TGTGCCAGCAGTTTCGGCAGGGGCTACGAGCAGTACTTC
CASSFGRGYEQYF
>-|many|TRBV27|TRBJ1-6
TGTGCCAGCAGTAAATATCGTCCGAATAATTCACCCCTCCACTTT
CASSKYRPNNSPLHF
>-|-|TRBV15|TRBJ2-5
TGTGCCACCAGCTGGGCGGACAGAGTACAAGAGACCCAGTACTTC
CATSWADRVQETQYF
>-|-|TRBV4-1|TRBJ1-4
TGCGCCAGCAGCCAAACCTTGAATGAAAAACTGTTTTTT
CASSQTLNEKLFF
>-|-|TRBV2|TRBJ1-5
TGTGCCAGCAGCGGGACCGGAAGCAATCAGCCCCAGCATTTT
CASSGTGSNQPQHF
>TRBD1|few|TRBV2|TRBJ1-2
TGTGCCAGCAGTATAACAGGGGCTGACTATGGCTACACCTTC
CASSITGADYGYTF
>TRBD1|many|TRBV7-9|TRBJ2-7
TGTGCCAGCACAGAGACAGGGACGGGCGAGCAGTACTTC
CASTETGTGEQYF
>-|many|TRBV27|TRBJ2-7
TGTGCCAAGGCGGGGCCTCCAGTGCGCTACGAGCAGTACTTC
CAKAGPPVRYEQYF
>TRBD2|few|TRBV28|TRBJ2-1
TGTGCCAGCAGTTTCGGGACTAGCGGGAGGGGTGAGCAGTTCTTC
CASSFGTSGRGEQFF
>-|few|TRBV27|TRBJ1-1
TGTGCCAGCACCTTTGGTACTGAAGCTTTCTTT
CASTFGTEAFF
>TRBD1|-|TRBV24-1|TRBJ1-3
TGTGCCACCAGTGACTCGGGACAGGGCTACGGAAACACCATATATTTT
CATSDSGQGYGNTIYF
>-|-|TRBV6-1|TRBJ1-3
TGTGCCAGCTGGGGGACTGGAAACACCATATATTTT
CASWGTGNTIYF
>-|-|TRBV20-1|TRBJ2-1
TGCAGTGCGGATACCTACAATGAGCAGTTCTTC
CSADTYNEQFF